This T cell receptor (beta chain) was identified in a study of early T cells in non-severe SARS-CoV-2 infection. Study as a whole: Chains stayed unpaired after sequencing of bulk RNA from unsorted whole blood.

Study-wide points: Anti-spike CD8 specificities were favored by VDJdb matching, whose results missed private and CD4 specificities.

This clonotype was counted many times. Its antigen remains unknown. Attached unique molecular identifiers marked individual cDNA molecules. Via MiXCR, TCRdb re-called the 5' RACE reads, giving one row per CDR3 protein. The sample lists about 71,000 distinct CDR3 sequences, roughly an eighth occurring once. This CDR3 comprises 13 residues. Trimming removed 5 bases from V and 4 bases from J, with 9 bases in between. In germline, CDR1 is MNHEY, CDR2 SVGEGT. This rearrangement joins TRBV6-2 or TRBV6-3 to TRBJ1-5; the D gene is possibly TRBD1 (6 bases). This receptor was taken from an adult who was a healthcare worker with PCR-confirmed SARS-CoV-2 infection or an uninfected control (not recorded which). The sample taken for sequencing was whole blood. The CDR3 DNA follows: TGTGCCAGCAGTCAAGACAGGAATCAGCCCCAGCATTTT. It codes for CASSQDRNQPQHF.